The T cell receptor (beta chain) under discussion was sequenced for a study of Ad26.COV2.S vaccination and SARS-CoV-2 variants. Only in-frame clones appear in the TCRdb table, and some are missing; sequencing was by immunoSEQ multiplex PCR. This sample has 350,000 to 450,000 clones, with under 95% found just once. This material consisted of peripheral blood, taken after recovery from COVID-19. The receptor was isolated from a human donor who had recovered from COVID-19.

The CDR3 nucleotides read TGTGCCAGCAGTCTAACCTACGAGCAGTACTTC. The encoded protein is CASSLTYEQYF. This chain links TRBV6-6 with TRBJ2-7, with D uncertain. The CDR3 consists of 11 residues. The V end was cut by 5 bases, the J end by 2 bases, with 4 bases between. CDR1 MNHNY and CDR2 SVGAGI come from the germline V gene (reference sequence).